The entry below describes one T cell receptor (beta chain). V lost 3 bases and J 3 bases, leaving 13 bases between the germline ends. The CDR3 extends over 15 amino acids. CDR1 is LGHDT and CDR2 is YNNKEL in the germline V gene (reference sequence). This specimen comes from a study of blood T cell repertoires in COVID-19. At the level of the study: The study drew acute and convalescent COVID-19 samples from the United States, Italy and Spain. PBMCs, B-cell-depleted T cells, or T cells provided the cDNA or gDNA that made up the material.

As originally analysed: By means of reference gene primer amplification, nucleated cell counts were estimated. The repertoire was sequenced with immunoSEQ multiplex PCR; TCRdb's copy has only in-frame clones and lacks some. V and J calls and clone size follow that table, whereas D and trimming were derived from the DNA. The sample carries 300,000 to 350,000 clones, roughly 90% recorded once. The Seattle patients, enrolled during active infection, were followed longitudinally. The sample consisted of peripheral blood. The chain has TRBV3-1 (or the pseudogene TRBV3-2) and TRBJ2-3, with a possible D match to TRBD1 (6 bases). The origin of this receptor is a young man with COVID-19, enrolled during active disease. The DNA for the CDR3 is TGTGCCAGCAGCCATGGATTACAGGGAACAGATACGCAGTATTTT. Encoded protein: CASSHGLQGTDTQYF.